These 11 T cell receptor beta chains came from one sample sequenced in a study of T cell changes during pregnancy in multiple sclerosis. Clones were sequenced by immunoSEQ multiplex PCR, and TCRdb holds only the in-frame ones, with some missing. The top ten hold about 0.3% of the sample, which has 55,000 to 70,000 clones, over 90% seen once. Sample: CD4+ T cells from peripheral blood mononuclear cells, taken after pregnancy. The receptor set was obtained from a female donor with multiple sclerosis, enrolled in a pregnancy study.

This clone showed up just once. J is TRBJ2-1 and V is TRBV19; D not certain. Trimming left V 3 bases short and J 3 bases short, with 15 bases between. In germline, CDR1 is LNHDA, CDR2 SQIVND (reference sequence). This CDR3 is 16 amino acids long. In nucleotides, the CDR3 is TGTGCCAGTAGTATTGTTAGGTCAGCGTTCTACAATGAGCAGTTCTTC. Amino acids: CASSIVRSAFYNEQFF.

This chain connects TRBV5-1 to TRBJ2-3, with D perhaps TRBD2 (6 bases). This CDR3 is built from 15 residues. Trimming took 0 bases from V and 3 from J, leaving 11 bases between them. Per germline, CDR1 SGHRS and CDR2 YFSETQ. The CDR3 DNA reads as TGCGCCAGCAGCTTGGAGGAGGGTGGGACAGATACGCAGTATTTT. It specifies CASSLEEGGTDTQYF. The full variable domain, its missing parts supplied by reference TRBV5-1 and TRBJ2-3, is KAGVTQTPRYLIKTRGQQVTLSCSPISGHRSVSWYQQTPGQGLQFLFEYFSETQRNKGNFPGRFSGRQFSNSRSEMNVSTLELGDSALYLCASSLEEGGTDTQYFGPGTRLTVL.

The chain carries TRBV2 and TRBJ1-2; D uncertain. The CDR3 has 13 residues. The V end was cut by 1 base, the J end by 4 bases, with 7 bases between. Germline V gives CDR1 SNHLY, CDR2 FYNNEI. The CDR3 spells CASSEESVYGYTF. The CDR3 DNA reads as TGTGCCAGCAGTGAAGAGTCGGTCTATGGCTACACCTTC.

On this clone: One end of the junction is discordant with germline, which a read error may explain. The same CDR3 also results from other DNA sequences found in this sample. The chain has TRBV5-4 and TRBJ2-2, with D possibly matching TRBD2 (6 bases). The CDR3 extends over 16 amino acids. Germline CDR1 reads SGHNT; CDR2 reads YYREEE (reference sequence). CDR3 sequence: CASSLEGRANTGELFF. In nucleotides, the CDR3 is TGTGCCAGCAGTTTGGAGGGCAGGGCGAACACCGGGGAGCTGTTTTTT.

V is TRBV19 and J is TRBJ2-2; possibly TRBD2 for D (6 bases). This CDR3 spans 13 amino acids. Germline V gene sequence: CDR1 LNHDA, CDR2 SQIVND (reference sequence). The V end lost 7 bases, the J end lost 7 bases, and 13 bases lay between the germline ends. Here the CDR3 reads CASTSTGVGELFF. Here the CDR3 DNA reads TGTGCCAGTACCTCAACGGGGGTCGGGGAGCTGTTTTTT.

Only one count was recorded for this clone. The CDR3 spells CASSEALLAHEQYF. The CDR3 DNA reads TGTGCCAGCAGTGAAGCGCTTCTCGCGCACGAGCAGTACTTC. The rearrangement uses TRBV2 and TRBJ2-7; no clear D. Trimming removed 0 bases from V and 5 bases from J, with 11 bases in between. Germline V gives CDR1 SNHLY, CDR2 FYNNEI. This CDR3 is 14 amino acids long.

V is TRBV10-3 and J is TRBJ2-3, with D possibly matching TRBD2 (5 bases). CDR1 and CDR2 from the germline V gene are ENHRY and SYGVKD. CDR3 length equals 13 residues. The ends were cut back, 7 bases at V and 0 bases at J, with 8 bases in the middle. This CDR3 reads CAIKGDSTDTQYF. The CDR3 region has the DNA TGTGCCATCAAGGGAGATAGCACAGATACGCAGTATTTT.

The V gene is TRBV4-1, the J gene TRBJ1-4; 7 bases map to TRBD1. CDR1 and CDR2 (germline): MGHRA, YSYEKL. The CDR3 loop spans 13 amino acids. The V gene end was trimmed by 3 bases and the J gene end by 6 bases; junction bases not matched to a gene: 1. The CDR3 spells CASSHDRDEKLFF. CDR3 DNA sequence: TGCGCCAGCAGCCACGACAGGGATGAAAAACTGTTTTTT.

The V call is TRBV18, the J call TRBJ2-1; 10 nucleotides match TRBD2. CDR3 length equals 16 residues. The J segment lost 4 bases and the V segment lost 1 base, leaving 4 bases of the junction unmatched. Germline V gene lookup returns CDR1 KGHSH and CDR2 LQKENI. The CDR3 bases are TGTGCCAGCTCACCACTCCAACTAGCGGGGTACAATGAGCAGTTCTTC. Translated, it gives CASSPLQLAGYNEQFF.

This chain joins TRBV6-5 and TRBJ1-2; 8 bases are shared with TRBD1. This CDR3 contains 15 residues. Germline V gives CDR1 MNHEY, CDR2 SVGAGI. The V segment lost 5 bases and the J segment 2 bases; nucleotides outside the gene matches: 7. DNA for the CDR3: TGTGCCAGCAGTACTAGGGACAGGCAAAACTATGGCTACACCTTC. Protein sequence: CASSTRDRQNYGYTF.

V gene TRBV28 combines with J gene TRBJ2-2, with 14 bases matching TRBD2. The V segment lost 8 bases and the J segment 5 bases; nucleotides outside the gene matches: 7. Germline V gene data show CDR1 as MDHEN and CDR2 as SYDVKM. CDR3 length equals 16 residues. CDR3 DNA: TGTGCCAGCCAGACTAGCGGGAGGGCCCGGACCGGGGAGCTGTTTTTT. It codes for CASQTSGRARTGELFF. The entire variable domain, with the rest obtained from reference TRBV28 and TRBJ2-2, is as follows: DVKVTQSSRYLVKRTGEKVFLECVQDMDHENMFWYRQDPGLGLRLIYFSYDVKMKEKGDIPEGYSVSREKKERFSLILESASTNQTSMYLCASQTSGRARTGELFFGEGSRLTVL.